This T cell receptor beta chain was recorded in a study of T cell changes during pregnancy in multiple sclerosis. The CDR3 is made up of 15 amino acids. Between the trimmed V and J ends, which lost 6 bases and 6 bases, there was a span of 18 bases. Germline V gives CDR1 SEHNR, CDR2 FQNEAQ (reference sequence). Assay used: immunoSEQ multiplex PCR; TCRdb lists only in-frame clones, some missing. The sample includes 50,000 or so clones, 90% to 95% of them seen just once. This sequence originates from a female donor with multiple sclerosis, enrolled in a pregnancy study. The sample here was CD4+ T cells from peripheral blood mononuclear cells, taken before pregnancy. V usage is TRBV7-9 and J usage is TRBJ2-1, with D possibly TRBD1 on 6 matching bases. The CDR3 DNA sequence: TGTGCCAGCAGTAACAGGGATTCCTCCCTCAATGAGCAGTTCTTC. Translating gives CASSNRDSSLNEQFF.